This is a list of T cell receptor beta chains from one sample in a study of blood T cell repertoires in COVID-19. Sequencing used immunoSEQ multiplex PCR; TCRdb keeps in-frame clones, though not all of them. The sample holds 75,000 or so clones, 88% seen once. Sequences were obtained from peripheral blood. Receptors were obtained from a man aged 50 or older with acute or convalescent COVID-19. Both conserved end residues are part of each CDR3. Fields, in order: CDR3 DNA, CDR3 protein, J gene, clone size, V gene, D gene. D genes are given only for firm matches. A clone size is listed for some rows: how often the clone was seen (once, few, many), or a class if it is expanded.

CDR3nt: TGCGCCAGCAGCCCTGCACTACAGGGGGCGGGAGAAGCTTTCTTT; CDR3aa: CASSPALQGAGEAFF; j_gene: TRBJ1-1; abundance: .; v_gene: TRBV5-1; d_gene: TRBD1
CDR3nt: TGTGCCACCCGGGACAGGGGTTTTAATTCACCCCTCCACTTT; CDR3aa: CATRDRGFNSPLHF; j_gene: TRBJ1-6; abundance: .; v_gene: TRBV6-5; d_gene: TRBD1
CDR3nt: TGTGCCAGCTCATTCGAGTCTCTAGCCAAAAACATTCAGTACTTC; CDR3aa: CASSFESLAKNIQYF; j_gene: TRBJ2-4; abundance: .; v_gene: TRBV18; d_gene: .
CDR3nt: TGCGCCAGCGGGGGCCTCTCTGGGGCCAACGTCCTGACTTTC; CDR3aa: CASGGLSGANVLTF; j_gene: TRBJ2-6; abundance: .; v_gene: TRBV10-2; d_gene: .
CDR3nt: TGTGCCAGCAGCGTAAATCCGACAGGAGAGACCCAGTACTTC; CDR3aa: CASSVNPTGETQYF; j_gene: TRBJ2-5; abundance: few; v_gene: TRBV9; d_gene: .
CDR3nt: TGCGCCAGCAGCCAAGATATCGCAGGGGGCGGTGAAGCTTTCTTT; CDR3aa: CASSQDIAGGGEAFF; j_gene: TRBJ1-1; abundance: .; v_gene: TRBV4-1; d_gene: TRBD1
CDR3nt: TGTGCCACCAGTGAGGGGACAGAACAAGAGACCCAGTACTTC; CDR3aa: CATSEGTEQETQYF; j_gene: TRBJ2-5; abundance: .; v_gene: TRBV24-1; d_gene: TRBD1
CDR3nt: TGTGCCAGCAGCCCCCATTCCACAGATACGCAGTATTTT; CDR3aa: CASSPHSTDTQYF; j_gene: TRBJ2-3; abundance: .; v_gene: TRBV7-3; d_gene: .
CDR3nt: TGTGCCAGCAGTAGACGGAAGGGGGATGTCTATGGCTACACCTTC; CDR3aa: CASSRRKGDVYGYTF; j_gene: TRBJ1-2; abundance: .; v_gene: TRBV6-5; d_gene: .
CDR3nt: TGCGCCAGCAGCCCAGGACCGGGACAGGCTAATGAAAAACTGTTTTTT; CDR3aa: CASSPGPGQANEKLFF; j_gene: TRBJ1-4; abundance: .; v_gene: TRBV5-1; d_gene: TRBD1
CDR3nt: TGTGCCAGCAGTGAAGCCTGGACAGTAAGCAATCAGCCCCAGCATTTT; CDR3aa: CASSEAWTVSNQPQHF; j_gene: TRBJ1-5; abundance: .; v_gene: TRBV6-1; d_gene: .
CDR3nt: TGTGCCAGCAGCCCCCCCAATAGCCGCGGCAATGAGCAGTTCTTC; CDR3aa: CASSPPNSRGNEQFF; j_gene: TRBJ2-1; abundance: .; v_gene: TRBV7-2; d_gene: .
CDR3nt: TGTGCCAGCAGCCCAATTCTAGGACAGCTCAATGAAAAACTGTTTTTT; CDR3aa: CASSPILGQLNEKLFF; j_gene: TRBJ1-4; abundance: .; v_gene: TRBV7-9; d_gene: .
CDR3nt: TGTGCCAGCTCACTAAGACAGAACACCGGGGAGCTGTTTTTT; CDR3aa: CASSLRQNTGELFF; j_gene: TRBJ2-2; abundance: .; v_gene: TRBV18; d_gene: .
CDR3nt: TGTGCCAGCAGCACAGGGGTCGGCACTGAAGCTTTCTTT; CDR3aa: CASSTGVGTEAFF; j_gene: TRBJ1-1; abundance: .; v_gene: TRBV9; d_gene: TRBD1
CDR3nt: TGTGCCAGCAGTAGTGGGACTGTGGGAAACGAGCAGTACTTC; CDR3aa: CASSSGTVGNEQYF; j_gene: TRBJ2-7; abundance: .; v_gene: TRBV6-5; d_gene: .
CDR3nt: TGTGCCAGCAGCTTGCAGGGAAGCTCCTATAATTCACCCCTCCACTTT; CDR3aa: CASSLQGSSYNSPLHF; j_gene: TRBJ1-6; abundance: once; v_gene: TRBV7-2; d_gene: .
CDR3nt: TGCGCCAGCAGCTTGGACAGCGGGGAAAGCTGGCGGTTCTTC; CDR3aa: CASSLDSGESWRFF; j_gene: TRBJ2-1; abundance: .; v_gene: TRBV5-1; d_gene: TRBD2
CDR3nt: TGTGCCAGCAGCTTAGCAGACAGGGGGCAGGGTTCACCCCTCCACTTT; CDR3aa: CASSLADRGQGSPLHF; j_gene: TRBJ1-6; abundance: .; v_gene: TRBV7-2; d_gene: TRBD1
CDR3nt: TGTGCCAGCAGCTTAAGGTCTAGCGGGAAGACCCAGTACTTC; CDR3aa: CASSLRSSGKTQYF; j_gene: TRBJ2-5; abundance: .; v_gene: TRBV7-9; d_gene: TRBD2
CDR3nt: TGTGCCAGCAGCTTAGTTCGCAGGGAGAACACCGGGGAGCTGTTTTTT; CDR3aa: CASSLVRRENTGELFF; j_gene: TRBJ2-2; abundance: few; v_gene: TRBV7-9; d_gene: .
CDR3nt: TGTGCCAGCAGCCAAGGACAGGACCAATACAATCAGCCCCAGCATTTT; CDR3aa: CASSQGQDQYNQPQHF; j_gene: TRBJ1-5; abundance: .; v_gene: TRBV4-2; d_gene: .
CDR3nt: TGTGCCAGTCGATACGGAACAGGTCTTAATGAAAAACTGTTTTTT; CDR3aa: CASRYGTGLNEKLFF; j_gene: TRBJ1-4; abundance: .; v_gene: TRBV19; d_gene: .
CDR3nt: TGTGCCAGCAGTGAAGACAGGGTGGGATCACCCCTCCACTTT; CDR3aa: CASSEDRVGSPLHF; j_gene: TRBJ1-6; abundance: .; v_gene: TRBV2; d_gene: .
CDR3nt: TGTGCCTGGAGAGGACACCCGGATTCACCCCTCCACTTT; CDR3aa: CAWRGHPDSPLHF; j_gene: TRBJ1-6; abundance: .; v_gene: TRBV30; d_gene: .
CDR3nt: TGTGCCAGCAGCCTCCCTTCGGAGCCACGTCGGCCTAACTATGGCTACACCTTC; CDR3aa: CASSLPSEPRRPNYGYTF; j_gene: TRBJ1-2; abundance: .; v_gene: TRBV5-4; d_gene: .
CDR3nt: TGTGCCAGCAGCGTGACAGGGGGAAGAAACACCATATATTTT; CDR3aa: CASSVTGGRNTIYF; j_gene: TRBJ1-3; abundance: .; v_gene: TRBV7-9; d_gene: TRBD1
CDR3nt: TGTGCCAGCAGCACCCCCGGACAGGGAAACAATGAGCAGTTCTTC; CDR3aa: CASSTPGQGNNEQFF; j_gene: TRBJ2-1; abundance: .; v_gene: TRBV7-3; d_gene: TRBD1
CDR3nt: TGTGCCAGCAGTGGACAGGGGGCGCCCAATCAGCCCCAGCATTTT; CDR3aa: CASSGQGAPNQPQHF; j_gene: TRBJ1-5; abundance: .; v_gene: TRBV2; d_gene: TRBD1
CDR3nt: TGTGCCAGCAGTTGGACAGGGGGCCAGCCCCAGCATTTT; CDR3aa: CASSWTGGQPQHF; j_gene: TRBJ1-5; abundance: few; v_gene: TRBV6-5; d_gene: TRBD1
CDR3nt: TGTGCCAGCAGCTTGGAACTGTCGGGGAACAATGAGCAGTTCTTC; CDR3aa: CASSLELSGNNEQFF; j_gene: TRBJ2-1; abundance: .; v_gene: TRBV5-5; d_gene: .
CDR3nt: TGTGCCAGCAGCCAAGAAGGAGGAGGGCGGGAAAAACTGTTTTTT; CDR3aa: CASSQEGGGREKLFF; j_gene: TRBJ1-4; abundance: once; v_gene: TRBV4-2; d_gene: .
CDR3nt: TGTGCCAGCAGTACCACCCGACAGAATGGCTACACCTTC; CDR3aa: CASSTTRQNGYTF; j_gene: TRBJ1-2; abundance: .; v_gene: TRBV6-5; d_gene: .
CDR3nt: TGTGCCAGCAGTATGAACAGGGACACCGGGGAGCTGTTTTTT; CDR3aa: CASSMNRDTGELFF; j_gene: TRBJ2-2; abundance: .; v_gene: TRBV2; d_gene: .
CDR3nt: TGTGCCAGCAGCGGGGGACCGGGACAGGATCCCTCTGGGGCCAACGTCCTGACTTTC; CDR3aa: CASSGGPGQDPSGANVLTF; j_gene: TRBJ2-6; abundance: .; v_gene: TRBV5-4; d_gene: TRBD1
CDR3nt: TGTGCCAGCAGTTCCTACGGGGAAGGGAGCAATGAGCAGTTCTTC; CDR3aa: CASSSYGEGSNEQFF; j_gene: TRBJ2-1; abundance: .; v_gene: TRBV27; d_gene: .
CDR3nt: TGTGCCAGCAGCGCACTCACAGATACGCAGTATTTT; CDR3aa: CASSALTDTQYF; j_gene: TRBJ2-3; abundance: once; v_gene: TRBV7-9; d_gene: .
CDR3nt: TGTGCCAGCAGGGGACAGCCCTATAATTCACCCCTCCACTTT; CDR3aa: CASRGQPYNSPLHF; j_gene: TRBJ1-6; abundance: few; v_gene: TRBV6-5; d_gene: TRBD1